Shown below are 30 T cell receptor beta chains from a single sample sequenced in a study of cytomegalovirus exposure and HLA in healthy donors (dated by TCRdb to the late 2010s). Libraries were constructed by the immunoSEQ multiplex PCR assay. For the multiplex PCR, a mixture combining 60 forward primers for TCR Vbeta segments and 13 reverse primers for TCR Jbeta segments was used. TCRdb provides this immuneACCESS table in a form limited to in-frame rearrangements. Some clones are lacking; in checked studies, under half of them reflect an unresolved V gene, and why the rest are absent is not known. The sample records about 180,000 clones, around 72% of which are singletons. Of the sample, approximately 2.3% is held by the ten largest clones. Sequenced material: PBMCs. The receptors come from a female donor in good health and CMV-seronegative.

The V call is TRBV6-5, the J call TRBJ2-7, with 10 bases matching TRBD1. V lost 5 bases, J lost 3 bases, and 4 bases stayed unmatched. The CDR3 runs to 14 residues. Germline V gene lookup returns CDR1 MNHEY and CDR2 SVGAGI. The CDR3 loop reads CASSQRTGGYEQYF. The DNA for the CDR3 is TGTGCCAGCAGTCAGAGGACAGGGGGCTACGAGCAGTACTTC.

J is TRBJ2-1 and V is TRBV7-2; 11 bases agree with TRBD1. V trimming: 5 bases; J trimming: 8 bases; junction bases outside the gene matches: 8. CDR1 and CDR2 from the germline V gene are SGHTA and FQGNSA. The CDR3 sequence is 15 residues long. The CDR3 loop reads CASSKTGQGGDEQFF. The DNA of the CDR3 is TGTGCCAGCAGCAAAACGGGACAGGGGGGCGATGAGCAGTTCTTC.

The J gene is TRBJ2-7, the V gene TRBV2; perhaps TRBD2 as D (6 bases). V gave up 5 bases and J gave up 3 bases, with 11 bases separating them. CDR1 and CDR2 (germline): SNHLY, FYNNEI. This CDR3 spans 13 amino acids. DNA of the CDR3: TGTGCCAGCAGTCCGGGACTGAACTACGAGCAGTACTTC. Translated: CASSPGLNYEQYF.

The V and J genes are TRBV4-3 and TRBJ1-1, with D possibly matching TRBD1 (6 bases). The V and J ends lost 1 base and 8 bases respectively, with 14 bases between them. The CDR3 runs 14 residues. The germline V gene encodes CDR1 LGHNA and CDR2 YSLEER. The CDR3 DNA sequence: TGCGCCAGCAGCCAAGTGAACAGGGTGGGGGAAGCTTTCTTT. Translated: CASSQVNRVGEAFF.

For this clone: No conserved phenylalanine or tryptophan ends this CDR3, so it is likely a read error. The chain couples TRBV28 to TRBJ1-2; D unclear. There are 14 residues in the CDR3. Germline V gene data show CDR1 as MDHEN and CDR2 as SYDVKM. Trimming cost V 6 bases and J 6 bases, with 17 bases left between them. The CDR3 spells CASSPRPTPDGYTL. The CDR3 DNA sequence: TGTGCCAGCAGCCCTAGACCGACCCCTGATGGCTACACCCTC.

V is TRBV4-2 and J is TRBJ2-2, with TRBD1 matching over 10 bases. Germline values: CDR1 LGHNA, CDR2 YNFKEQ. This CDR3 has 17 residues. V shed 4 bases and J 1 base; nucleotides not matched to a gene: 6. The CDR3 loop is CASSRDRGPGNTGELFF. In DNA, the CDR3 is TGTGCCAGCAGCCGGGACAGGGGCCCTGGGAACACCGGGGAGCTGTTTTTT.

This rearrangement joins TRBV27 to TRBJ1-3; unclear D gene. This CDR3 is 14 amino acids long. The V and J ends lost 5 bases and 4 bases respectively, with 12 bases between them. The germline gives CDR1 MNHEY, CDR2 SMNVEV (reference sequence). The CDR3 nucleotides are TGTGCCAGCAGTCCGCGGGAGCGGGGAAACACCATATATTTT. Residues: CASSPRERGNTIYF.

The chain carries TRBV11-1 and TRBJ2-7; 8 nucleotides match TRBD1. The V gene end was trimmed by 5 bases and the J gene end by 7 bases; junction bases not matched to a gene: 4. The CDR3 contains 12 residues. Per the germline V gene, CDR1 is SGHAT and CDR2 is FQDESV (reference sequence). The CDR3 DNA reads TGTGCCAGCAGCGAGACAGGGGTTGAGCAGTACTTC. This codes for CASSETGVEQYF.

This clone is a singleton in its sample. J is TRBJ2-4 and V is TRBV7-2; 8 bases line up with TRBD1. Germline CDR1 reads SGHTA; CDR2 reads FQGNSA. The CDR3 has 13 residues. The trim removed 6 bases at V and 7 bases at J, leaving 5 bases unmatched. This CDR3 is CASSSTGGNIQYF. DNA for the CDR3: TGTGCCAGCAGTTCAACAGGGGGTAACATTCAGTACTTC.

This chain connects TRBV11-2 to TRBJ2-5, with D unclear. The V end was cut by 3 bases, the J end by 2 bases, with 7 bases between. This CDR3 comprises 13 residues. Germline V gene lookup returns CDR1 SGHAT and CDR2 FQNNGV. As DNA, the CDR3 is TGTGCCAGCAGCTTCGAACAACAAGAGACCCAGTACTTC. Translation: CASSFEQQETQYF.

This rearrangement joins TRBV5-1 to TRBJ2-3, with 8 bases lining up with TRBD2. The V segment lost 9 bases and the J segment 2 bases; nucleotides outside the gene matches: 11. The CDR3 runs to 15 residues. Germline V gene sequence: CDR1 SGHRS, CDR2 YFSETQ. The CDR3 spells CATPTSDWDTDTQYF. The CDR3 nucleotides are TGCGCCACCCCGACTAGCGATTGGGACACAGATACGCAGTATTTT.

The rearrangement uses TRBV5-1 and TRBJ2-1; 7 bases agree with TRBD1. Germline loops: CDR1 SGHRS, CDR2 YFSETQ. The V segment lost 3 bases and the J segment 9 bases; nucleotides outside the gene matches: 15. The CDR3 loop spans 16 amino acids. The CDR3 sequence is CASSSGTVAVGGEQFF. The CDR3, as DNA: TGCGCCAGCAGCTCCGGGACAGTGGCTGTAGGGGGTGAGCAGTTCTTC.

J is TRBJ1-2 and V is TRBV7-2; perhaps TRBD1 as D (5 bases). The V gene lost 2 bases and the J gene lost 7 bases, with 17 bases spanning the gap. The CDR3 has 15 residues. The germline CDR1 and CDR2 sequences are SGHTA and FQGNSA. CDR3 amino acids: CASSLTLDSSSGYTF. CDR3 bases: TGTGCCAGCAGCTTAACGCTTGACAGCTCTAGTGGCTACACCTTC.

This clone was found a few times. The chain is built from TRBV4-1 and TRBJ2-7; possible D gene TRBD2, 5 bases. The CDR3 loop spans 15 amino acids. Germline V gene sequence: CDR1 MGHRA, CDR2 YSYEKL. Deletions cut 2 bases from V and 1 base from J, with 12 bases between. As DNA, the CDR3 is TGCGCCAGCAGCCAAAACAGCGGAGAATCCTACGAGCAGTACTTC. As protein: CASSQNSGESYEQYF.

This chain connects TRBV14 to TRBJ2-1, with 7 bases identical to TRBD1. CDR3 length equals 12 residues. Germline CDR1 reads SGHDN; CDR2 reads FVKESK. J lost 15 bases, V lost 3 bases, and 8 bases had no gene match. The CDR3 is CASSQANRGRFF. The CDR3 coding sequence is TGTGCCAGCAGCCAGGCCAACAGGGGTAGGTTCTTC.

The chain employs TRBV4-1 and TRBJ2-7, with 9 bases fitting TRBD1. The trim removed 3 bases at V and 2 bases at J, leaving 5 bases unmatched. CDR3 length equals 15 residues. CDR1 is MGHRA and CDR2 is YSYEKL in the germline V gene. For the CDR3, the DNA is TGCGCCAGCAGCCAGCCCGGGACAGGGACCTACGAGCAGTACTTC. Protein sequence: CASSQPGTGTYEQYF.

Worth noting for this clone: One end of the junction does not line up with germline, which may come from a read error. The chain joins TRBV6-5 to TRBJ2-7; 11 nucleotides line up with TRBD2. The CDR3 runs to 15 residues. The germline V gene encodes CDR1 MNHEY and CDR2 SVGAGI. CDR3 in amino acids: CASTQTSGDSCEQYF. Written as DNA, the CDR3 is TGTGCCAGCACCCAGACTAGCGGGGACTCCTGCGAGCAGTACTTC.

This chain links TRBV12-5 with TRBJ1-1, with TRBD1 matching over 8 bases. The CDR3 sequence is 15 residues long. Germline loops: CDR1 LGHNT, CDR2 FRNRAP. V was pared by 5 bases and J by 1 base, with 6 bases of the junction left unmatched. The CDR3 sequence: CASGQRQGWNTEAFF. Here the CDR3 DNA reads TGTGCTAGTGGTCAACGACAGGGGTGGAACACTGAAGCTTTCTTT.

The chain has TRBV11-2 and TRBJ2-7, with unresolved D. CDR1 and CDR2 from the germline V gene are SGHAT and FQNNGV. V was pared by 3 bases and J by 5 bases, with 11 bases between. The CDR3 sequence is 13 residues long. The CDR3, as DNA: TGTGCCAGCAGCTTCTGGGCCCCTAACGAGCAGTACTTC. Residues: CASSFWAPNEQYF.

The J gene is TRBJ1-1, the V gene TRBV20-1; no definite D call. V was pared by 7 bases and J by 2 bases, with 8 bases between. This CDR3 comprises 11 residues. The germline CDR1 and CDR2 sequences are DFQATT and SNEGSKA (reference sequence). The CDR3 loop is CSVAENTEAFF. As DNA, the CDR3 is TGCAGTGTGGCGGAAAACACTGAAGCTTTCTTT.

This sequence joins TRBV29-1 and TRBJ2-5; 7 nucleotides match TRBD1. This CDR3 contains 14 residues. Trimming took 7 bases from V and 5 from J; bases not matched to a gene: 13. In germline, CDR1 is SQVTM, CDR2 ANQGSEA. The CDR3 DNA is TGCAGCGGGTGGGTCGGAACAGGGGAGGAGACCCAGTACTTC. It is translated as CSGWVGTGEETQYF.

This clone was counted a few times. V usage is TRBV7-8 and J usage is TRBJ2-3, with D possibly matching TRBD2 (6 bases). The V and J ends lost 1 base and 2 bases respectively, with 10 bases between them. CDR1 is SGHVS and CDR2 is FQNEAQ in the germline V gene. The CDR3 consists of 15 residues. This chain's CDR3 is CASSLVAGPTDTQYF. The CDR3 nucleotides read TGTGCCAGCAGCTTAGTGGCGGGGCCCACAGATACGCAGTATTTT.

The CDR3: CASSSRDGLKSPLHF. The CDR3 DNA reads TGTGCCAGCAGCTCCCGAGACGGGTTAAAATCACCCCTCCACTTT. The J gene is TRBJ1-6, the V gene TRBV6-1; D is undetermined. The germline CDR1 and CDR2 sequences are MNHNS and SASEGT. CDR3 length: 15 amino acids. V dropped 6 bases and J dropped 10 bases, with 19 bases sitting between them.

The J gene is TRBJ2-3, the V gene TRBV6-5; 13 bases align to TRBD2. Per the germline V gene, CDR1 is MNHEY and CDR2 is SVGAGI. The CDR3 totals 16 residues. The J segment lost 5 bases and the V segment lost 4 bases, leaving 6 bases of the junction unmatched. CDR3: CASSSGLAGAGDTQYF. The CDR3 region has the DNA TGTGCCAGCAGTTCCGGACTAGCGGGGGCTGGAGATACGCAGTATTTT.

The CDR3, as DNA: TGTGCCAGCAGCGTAGTCCAGGGAGAGACCCAGTACTTC. This encodes CASSVVQGETQYF. The chain combines TRBV9 with TRBJ2-5; D is possibly TRBD1 (5 bases). Deletions cut 0 bases from V and 4 bases from J, with 7 bases between. Germline loops: CDR1 SGDLS, CDR2 YYNGEE. This CDR3 is 13 amino acids long.

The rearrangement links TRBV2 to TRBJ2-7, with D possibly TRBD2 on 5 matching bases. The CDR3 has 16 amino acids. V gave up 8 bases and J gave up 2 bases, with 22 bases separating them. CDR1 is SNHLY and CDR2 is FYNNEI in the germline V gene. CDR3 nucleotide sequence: TGTGCCAGCTCTCCAGGAGGCCCTTGGTCGCCCTACGAGCAGTACTTC. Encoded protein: CASSPGGPWSPYEQYF. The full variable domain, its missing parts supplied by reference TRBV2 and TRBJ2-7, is EPEVTQTPSHQVTQMGQEVILRCVPISNHLYFYWYRQILGQKVEFLVSFYNNEISEKSEIFDDQFSVERPDGSNFTLKIRSTKLEDSAMYFCASSPGGPWSPYEQYFGPGTRLTVT.

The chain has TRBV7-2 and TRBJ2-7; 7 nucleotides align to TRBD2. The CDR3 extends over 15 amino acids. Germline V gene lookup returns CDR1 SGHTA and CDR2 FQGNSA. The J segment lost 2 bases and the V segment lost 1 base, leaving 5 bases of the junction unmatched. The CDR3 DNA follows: TGTGCCAGCAGCTTAGTTACTAGCGCGACCTACGAGCAGTACTTC. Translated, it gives CASSLVTSATYEQYF.

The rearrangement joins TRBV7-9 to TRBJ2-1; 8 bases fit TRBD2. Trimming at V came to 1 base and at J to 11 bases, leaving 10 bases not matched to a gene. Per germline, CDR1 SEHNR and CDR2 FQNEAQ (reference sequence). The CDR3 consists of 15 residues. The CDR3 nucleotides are TGTGCCAGCAGCTTAGATCCCGGACTAGCACATCAGCAGTTCTTC. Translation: CASSLDPGLAHQQFF.

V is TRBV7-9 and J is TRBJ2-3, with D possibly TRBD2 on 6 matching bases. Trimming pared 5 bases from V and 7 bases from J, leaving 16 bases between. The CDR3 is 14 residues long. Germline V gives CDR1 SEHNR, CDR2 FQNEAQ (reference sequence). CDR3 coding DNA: TGTGCCAGCAGCCCCGAAGGGAGGTCCTATACGCAGTATTTT. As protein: CASSPEGRSYTQYF. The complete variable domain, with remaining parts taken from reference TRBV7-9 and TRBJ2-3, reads DTGVSQNPRHKITKRGQNVTFRCDPISEHNRLYWYRQTLGQGPEFLTYFQNEAQLEKSRLLSDRFSAERPKGSFSTLEIQRTEQGDSAMYLCASSPEGRSYTQYFGPGTRLTVL.

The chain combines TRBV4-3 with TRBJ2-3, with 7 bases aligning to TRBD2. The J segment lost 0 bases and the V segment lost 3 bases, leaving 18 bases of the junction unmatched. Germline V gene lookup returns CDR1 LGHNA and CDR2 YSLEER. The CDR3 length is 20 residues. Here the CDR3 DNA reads TGCGCCAGCAGCCAGGACCTCTCCCGCGGGGCTAGCGGTAGCACAGATACGCAGTATTTT. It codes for CASSQDLSRGASGSTDTQYF.